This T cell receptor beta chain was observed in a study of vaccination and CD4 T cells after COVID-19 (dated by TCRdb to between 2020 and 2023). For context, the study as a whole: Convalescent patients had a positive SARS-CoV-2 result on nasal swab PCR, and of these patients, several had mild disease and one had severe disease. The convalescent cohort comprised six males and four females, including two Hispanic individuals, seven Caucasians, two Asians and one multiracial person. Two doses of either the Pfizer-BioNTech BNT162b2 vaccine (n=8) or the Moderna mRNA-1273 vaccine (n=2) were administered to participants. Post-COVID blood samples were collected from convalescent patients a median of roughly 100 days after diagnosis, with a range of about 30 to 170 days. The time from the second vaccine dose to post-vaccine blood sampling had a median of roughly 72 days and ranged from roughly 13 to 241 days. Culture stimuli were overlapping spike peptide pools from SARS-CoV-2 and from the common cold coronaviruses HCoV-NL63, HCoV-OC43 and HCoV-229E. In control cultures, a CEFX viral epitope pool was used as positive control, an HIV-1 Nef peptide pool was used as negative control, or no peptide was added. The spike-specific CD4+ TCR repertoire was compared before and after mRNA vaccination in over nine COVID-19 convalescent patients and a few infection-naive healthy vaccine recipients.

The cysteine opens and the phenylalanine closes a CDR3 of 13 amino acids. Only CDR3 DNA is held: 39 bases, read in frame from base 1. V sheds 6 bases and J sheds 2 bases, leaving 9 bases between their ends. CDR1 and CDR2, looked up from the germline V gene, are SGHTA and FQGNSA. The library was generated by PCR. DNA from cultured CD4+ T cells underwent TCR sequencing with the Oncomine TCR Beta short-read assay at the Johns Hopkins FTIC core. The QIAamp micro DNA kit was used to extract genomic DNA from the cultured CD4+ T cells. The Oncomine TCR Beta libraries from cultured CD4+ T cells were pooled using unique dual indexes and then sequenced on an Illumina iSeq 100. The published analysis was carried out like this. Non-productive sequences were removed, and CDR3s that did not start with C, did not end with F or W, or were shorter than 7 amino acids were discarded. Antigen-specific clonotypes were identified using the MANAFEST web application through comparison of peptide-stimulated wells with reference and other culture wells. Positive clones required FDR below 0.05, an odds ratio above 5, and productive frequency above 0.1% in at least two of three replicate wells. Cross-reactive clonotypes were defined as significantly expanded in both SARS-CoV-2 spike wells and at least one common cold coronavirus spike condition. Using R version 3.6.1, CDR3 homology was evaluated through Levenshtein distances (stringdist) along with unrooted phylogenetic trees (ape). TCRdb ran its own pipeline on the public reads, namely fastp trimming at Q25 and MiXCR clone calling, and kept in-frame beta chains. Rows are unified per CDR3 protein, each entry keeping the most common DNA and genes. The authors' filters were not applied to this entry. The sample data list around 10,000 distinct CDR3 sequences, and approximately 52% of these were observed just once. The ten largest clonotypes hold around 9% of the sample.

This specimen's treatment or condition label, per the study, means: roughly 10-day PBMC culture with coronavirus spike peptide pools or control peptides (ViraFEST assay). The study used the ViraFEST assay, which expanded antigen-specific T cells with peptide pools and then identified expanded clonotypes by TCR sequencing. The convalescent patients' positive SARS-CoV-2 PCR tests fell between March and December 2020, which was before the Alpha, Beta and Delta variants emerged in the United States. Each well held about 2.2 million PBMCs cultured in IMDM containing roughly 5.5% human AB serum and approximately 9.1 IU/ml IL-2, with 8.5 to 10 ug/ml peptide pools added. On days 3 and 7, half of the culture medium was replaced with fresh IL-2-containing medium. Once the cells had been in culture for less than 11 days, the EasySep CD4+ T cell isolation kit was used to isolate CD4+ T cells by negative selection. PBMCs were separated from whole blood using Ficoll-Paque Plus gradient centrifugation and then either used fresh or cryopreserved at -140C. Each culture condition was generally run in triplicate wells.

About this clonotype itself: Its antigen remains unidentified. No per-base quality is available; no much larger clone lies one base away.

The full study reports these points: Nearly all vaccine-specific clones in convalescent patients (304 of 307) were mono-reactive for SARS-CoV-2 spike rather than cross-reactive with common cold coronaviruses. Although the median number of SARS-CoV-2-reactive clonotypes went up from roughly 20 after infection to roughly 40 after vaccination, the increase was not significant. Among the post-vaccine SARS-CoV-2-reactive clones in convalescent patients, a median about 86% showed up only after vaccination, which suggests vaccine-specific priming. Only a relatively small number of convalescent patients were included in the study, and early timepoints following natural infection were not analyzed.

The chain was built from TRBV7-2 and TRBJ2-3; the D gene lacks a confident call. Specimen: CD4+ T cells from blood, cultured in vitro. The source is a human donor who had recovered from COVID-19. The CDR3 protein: CASSYGPTDTQYF. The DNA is TGTGCCAGCAGTTATGGGCCCACAGATACGCAGTATTTT.